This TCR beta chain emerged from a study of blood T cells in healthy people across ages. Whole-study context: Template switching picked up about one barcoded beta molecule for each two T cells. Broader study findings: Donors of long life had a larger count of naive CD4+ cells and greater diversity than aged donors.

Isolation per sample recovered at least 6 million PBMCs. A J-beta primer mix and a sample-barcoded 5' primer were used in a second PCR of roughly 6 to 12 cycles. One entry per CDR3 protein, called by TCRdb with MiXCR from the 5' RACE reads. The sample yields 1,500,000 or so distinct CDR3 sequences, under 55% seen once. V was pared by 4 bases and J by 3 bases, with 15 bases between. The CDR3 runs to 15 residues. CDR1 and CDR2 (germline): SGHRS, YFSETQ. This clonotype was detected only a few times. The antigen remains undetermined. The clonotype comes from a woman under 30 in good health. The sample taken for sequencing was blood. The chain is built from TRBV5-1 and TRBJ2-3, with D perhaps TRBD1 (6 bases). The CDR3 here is CASSPGWGPTDTQYF. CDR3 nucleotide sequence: TGCGCCAGCAGCCCGGGTTGGGGGCCAACAGATACGCAGTATTTT.